In its sample, the clone carrying this T cell receptor (beta chain) was seen many times. The antigen is undetermined. TCRdb fed the 5' RACE reads into MiXCR, producing one record per CDR3 protein. This sample has just under 650,000 distinct CDR3 sequences, with around 7.4% found just once. The data were taken from a study of identical twins. Whole-study results and caveats: These conclusions were based on statistical analysis (cross-sectional, not following the same donors). Compared with unrelated sharing, twin-shared out-of-frame alpha sequences had more low-probability sequences.

Germline V CDR1 and CDR2: MDHEN, SYDVKM. Trimming took off 3 bases at V and 5 bases at J, with 10 bases between the two ends. The CDR3 covers 13 residues. This sample also appeared in a second study, on yellow fever vaccine responses in identical twins.

This TCR was sampled from a woman aged 18-29 years in good health. Sequencing was performed on PBMCs. V gene TRBV28 combines with J gene TRBJ1-2; D gene ambiguous. This chain's CDR3 is CASSFPPSYGYTF. The DNA of the CDR3 is TGTGCCAGCAGTTTTCCACCGAGTTATGGCTACACCTTC.